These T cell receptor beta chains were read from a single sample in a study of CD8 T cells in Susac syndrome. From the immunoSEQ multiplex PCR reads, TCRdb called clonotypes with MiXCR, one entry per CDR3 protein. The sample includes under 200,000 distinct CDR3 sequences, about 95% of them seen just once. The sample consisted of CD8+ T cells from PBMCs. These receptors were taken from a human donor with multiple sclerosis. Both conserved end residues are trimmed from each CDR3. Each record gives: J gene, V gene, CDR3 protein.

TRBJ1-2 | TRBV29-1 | SVGPLRGEDYGYT
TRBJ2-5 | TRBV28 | ASSPLIETQY
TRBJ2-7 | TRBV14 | ASSQEWGPYEQY
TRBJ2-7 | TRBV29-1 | SVSWDRGRPHEQY
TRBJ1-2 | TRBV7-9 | ASSPRRGQGYGYT
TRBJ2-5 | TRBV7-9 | ASRPLSETQY
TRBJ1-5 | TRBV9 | ASGQGAFQPQH
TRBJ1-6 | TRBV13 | ASSWGTDLSLH
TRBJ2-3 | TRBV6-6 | ASSAQARDTQY
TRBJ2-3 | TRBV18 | ASSPFAAVLEPSTDTQY
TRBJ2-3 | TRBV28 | ATGPSGGSQY
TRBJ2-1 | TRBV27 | ASSLLGGSYNEQF
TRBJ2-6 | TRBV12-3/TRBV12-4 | ASSGNVTGTGDSSGANVLT
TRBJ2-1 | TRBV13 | ASSSRLSPGFGQF
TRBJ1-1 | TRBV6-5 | ASSYSEAPWEAF
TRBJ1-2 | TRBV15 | ATSRDADNYGYT
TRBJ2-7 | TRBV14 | ASSQFLAESYEQY
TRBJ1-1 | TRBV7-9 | ASSPPASEAF
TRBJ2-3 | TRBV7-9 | ASSSPVFSTDTQY
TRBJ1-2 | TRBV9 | ASSGRTGNYGYT
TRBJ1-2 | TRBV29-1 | SVRTGVNYGYT
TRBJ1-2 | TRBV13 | ASSLDRGYGYT
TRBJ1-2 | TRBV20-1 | SARDLTVTSGYT
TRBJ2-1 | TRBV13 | ASSPPGLAGVFSYNEQF
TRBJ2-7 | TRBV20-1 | SAKAGTMYEQY
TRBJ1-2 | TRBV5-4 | ASSLETGNYGYT
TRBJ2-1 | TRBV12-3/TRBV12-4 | ASSTSGGAYEQF
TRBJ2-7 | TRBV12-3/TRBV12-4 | ASSLWSRTYEQY